The present T cell receptor beta chain was sequenced within a study of regulatory T cells in long-lasting Graves disease. With iRepertoire HTBI primers and Arm-PCR of CDR3 regions, TCR beta libraries were built. In TCRdb, the multiplex PCR reads were re-called with MiXCR into one record per CDR3 protein. The sample carries some 220,000 distinct CDR3 sequences, around 20% recorded once. Sample time point: newly diagnosed GD, antithyroid drugs for less than 3 months. There was RNA extracted from PBMCs, and the TCR library was made from it. EDTA tubes collected nine milliliters of peripheral blood. This sample also belongs to another study, concerning T cells in Graves' hyperthyroidism and ophthalmopathy.

The receptor comes from a young woman with Graves disease. The material sequenced was peripheral blood mononuclear cells (PBMCs), taken at new diagnosis, from a patient treated with antithyroid drugs.

The CDR3: CASSQDVAGVRREQYF. CDR3 sequence (DNA): TGTGCCAGCAGCCAAGATGTAGCGGGAGTGCGTCGCGAGCAGTACTTC. V is TRBV3-1 and J is TRBJ2-7; 9 bases are shared with TRBD2. The CDR3 has 16 amino acids. Per germline, CDR1 LGHDT and CDR2 YNNKEL (reference sequence). Trimming removed 0 bases from V and 6 bases from J; junction bases left unmatched: 9.